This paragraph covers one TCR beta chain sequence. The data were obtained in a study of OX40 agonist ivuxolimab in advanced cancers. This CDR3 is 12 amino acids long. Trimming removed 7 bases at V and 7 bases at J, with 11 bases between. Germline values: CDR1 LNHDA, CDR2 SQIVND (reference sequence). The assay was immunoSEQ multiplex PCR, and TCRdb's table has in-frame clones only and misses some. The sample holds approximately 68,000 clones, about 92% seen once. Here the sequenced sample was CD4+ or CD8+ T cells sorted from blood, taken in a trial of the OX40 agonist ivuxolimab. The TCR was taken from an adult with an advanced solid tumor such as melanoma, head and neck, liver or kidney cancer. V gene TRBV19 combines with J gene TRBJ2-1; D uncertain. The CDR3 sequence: CASKVGMNEQFF. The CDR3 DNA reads TGTGCCAGTAAGGTGGGGATGAATGAGCAGTTCTTC. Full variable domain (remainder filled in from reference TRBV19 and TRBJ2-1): DGGITQSPKYLFRKEGQNVTLSCEQNLNHDAMYWYRQDPGQGLRLIYYSQIVNDFQKGDIAEGYSVSREKKESFPLTVTSAQKNPTAFYLCASKVGMNEQFFGPGTRLTVL.